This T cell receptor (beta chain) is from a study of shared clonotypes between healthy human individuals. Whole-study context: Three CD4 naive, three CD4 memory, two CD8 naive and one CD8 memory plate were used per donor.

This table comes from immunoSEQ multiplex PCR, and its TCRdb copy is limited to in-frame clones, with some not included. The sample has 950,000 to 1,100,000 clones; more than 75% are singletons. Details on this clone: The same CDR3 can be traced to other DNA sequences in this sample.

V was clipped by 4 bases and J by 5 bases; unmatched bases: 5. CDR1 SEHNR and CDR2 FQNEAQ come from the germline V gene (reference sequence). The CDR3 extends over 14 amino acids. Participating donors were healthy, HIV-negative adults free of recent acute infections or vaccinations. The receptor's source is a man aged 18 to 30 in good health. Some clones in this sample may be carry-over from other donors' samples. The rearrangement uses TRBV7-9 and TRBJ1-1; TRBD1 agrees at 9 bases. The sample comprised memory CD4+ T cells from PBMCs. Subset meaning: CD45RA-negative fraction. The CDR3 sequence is CASSSQGAGTEAFF. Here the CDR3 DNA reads TGTGCCAGCAGCTCACAGGGGGCAGGTACTGAAGCTTTCTTT.